This TCR beta chain stems from a study of molecular identifiers for immune sequencing clone quantification. Trimming cost V 2 bases and J 3 bases; bases outside gene matches: 17. Germline CDR1 and CDR2: MNHNY and SVGAGI (reference sequence). The CDR3 is 19 amino acids. Using its own MiXCR run on the PCR reads, TCRdb lists one record per CDR3 protein. This table holds just under 650,000 distinct CDR3 sequences, about 20% found once. This clonotype was observed many times. Sequenced material: naive CD8+ T cells from blood, with Jurkat cell RNA spiked in. The subset here: FACS-sorted CD8+CD4-CCR7+CD45RA+ naive T cells. This sequence was found in a human donor in good health. Some libraries in this study had Jurkat cell RNA spiked in. The chain has TRBV6-6 and TRBJ1-1; TRBD1 matches 8 bases. CDR3 region: CASSYTVRDRSEVDTEAFF. Written as DNA, the CDR3 is TGTGCCAGCAGTTACACCGTCCGGGACAGGTCCGAGGTCGACACTGAAGCTTTCTTT.